This TCR beta chain originates from a study of technical replicates of blood from several donors. Libraries were prepared by immunoSEQ multiplex PCR; TCRdb keeps only in-frame clonotypes and omits some of them. The sample has thousands of clones; about nine tenths are singletons. There are a few counts of this clone. The origin of this receptor is a human donor in good health. What was sequenced was PBMCs.

CDR3 in DNA: TGTGCCAGCAGTTTTCTACCGGGACAGGAGCAGAACACTGAAGCTTTCTTT. Protein product: CASSFLPGQEQNTEAFF. The chain uses TRBV28 and TRBJ1-1; 8 bases agree with TRBD1. Unmatched junction bases numbered 10, after V lost 3 bases and J lost 1 base. The CDR3 spans 17 residues. Germline V gene lookup returns CDR1 MDHEN and CDR2 SYDVKM. The full variable domain, rest sourced from reference TRBV28 and TRBJ1-1, is DVKVTQSSRYLVKRTGEKVFLECVQDMDHENMFWYRQDPGLGLRLIYFSYDVKMKEKGDIPEGYSVSREKKERFSLILESASTNQTSMYLCASSFLPGQEQNTEAFFGQGTRLTVV.